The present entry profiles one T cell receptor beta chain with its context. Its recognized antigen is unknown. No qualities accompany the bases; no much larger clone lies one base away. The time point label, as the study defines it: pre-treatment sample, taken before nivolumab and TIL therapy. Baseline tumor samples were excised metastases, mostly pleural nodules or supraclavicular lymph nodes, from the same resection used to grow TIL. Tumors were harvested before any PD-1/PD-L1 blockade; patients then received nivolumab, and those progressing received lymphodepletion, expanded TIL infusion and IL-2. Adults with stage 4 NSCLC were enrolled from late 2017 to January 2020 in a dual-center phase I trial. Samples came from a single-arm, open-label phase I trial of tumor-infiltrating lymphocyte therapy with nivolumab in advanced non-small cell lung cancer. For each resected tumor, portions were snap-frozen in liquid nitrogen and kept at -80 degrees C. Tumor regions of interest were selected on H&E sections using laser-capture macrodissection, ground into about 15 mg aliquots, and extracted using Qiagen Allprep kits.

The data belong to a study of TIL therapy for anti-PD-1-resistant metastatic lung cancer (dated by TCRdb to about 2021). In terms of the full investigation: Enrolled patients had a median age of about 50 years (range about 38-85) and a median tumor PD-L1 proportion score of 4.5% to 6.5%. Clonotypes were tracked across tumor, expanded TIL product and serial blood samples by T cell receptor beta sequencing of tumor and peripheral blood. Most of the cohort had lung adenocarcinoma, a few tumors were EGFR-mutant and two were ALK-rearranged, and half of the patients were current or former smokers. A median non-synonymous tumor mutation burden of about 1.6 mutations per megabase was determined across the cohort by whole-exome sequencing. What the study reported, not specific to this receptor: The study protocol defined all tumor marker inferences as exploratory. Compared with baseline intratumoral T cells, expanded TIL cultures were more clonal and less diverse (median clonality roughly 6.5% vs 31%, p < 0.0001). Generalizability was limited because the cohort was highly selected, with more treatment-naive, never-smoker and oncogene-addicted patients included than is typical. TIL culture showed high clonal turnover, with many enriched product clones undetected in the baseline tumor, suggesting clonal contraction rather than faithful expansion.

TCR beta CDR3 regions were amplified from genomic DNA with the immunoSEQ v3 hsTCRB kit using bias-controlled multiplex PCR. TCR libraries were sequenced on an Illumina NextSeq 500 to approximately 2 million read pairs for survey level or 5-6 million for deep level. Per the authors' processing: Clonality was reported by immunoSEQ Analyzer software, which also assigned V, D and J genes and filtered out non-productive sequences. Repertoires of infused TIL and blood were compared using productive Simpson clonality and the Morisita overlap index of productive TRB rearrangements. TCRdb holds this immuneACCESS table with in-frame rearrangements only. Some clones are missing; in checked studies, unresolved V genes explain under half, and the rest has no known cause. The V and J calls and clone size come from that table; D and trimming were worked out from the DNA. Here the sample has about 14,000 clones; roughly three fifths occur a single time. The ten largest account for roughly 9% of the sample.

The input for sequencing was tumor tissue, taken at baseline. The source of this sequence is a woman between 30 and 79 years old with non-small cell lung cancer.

The bases are TGTGCCAGCAGTAGACCGGGACTAGCGGGGGTTTCCTACGAGCAGTACTTC. This encodes CASSRPGLAGVSYEQYF. The chain joins TRBV6-8 to TRBJ2-7, with TRBD2 matching 14 junction bases. Germline trimming amounts to 5 bases on V and 1 base on J, with 7 as the count of junction bases outside the gene matches. The CDR1 and CDR2 encoded by the germline V gene are MNHGY and SAAAGT. There are 17 amino acids in the CDR3, from cysteine to phenylalanine inclusive. The read is trimmed to its CDR3 DNA, 51 bases read in frame from base 1.